This T cell receptor (beta chain) was captured by sequencing in a study of T cell responses to AZD1222 COVID-19 vaccine. General observations from the study: The study sampled repertoires only after the peak T cell response. Mostly white British, mostly female donors; authors suggested clonal diversity may be underestimated. Baseline seropositives among AZD1222 recipients totaled only six or seven. Distributed over spike, vaccine-associated CD4 TCRs predominated at 160-218 and 743-854.

TCRdb's table, derived via immunoSEQ multiplex PCR, lists solely in-frame clones and lacks some. The sample consists of about 97,000 clones, nearly 90% of them appearing once. Regarding this clone: The target antigen is unknown.

The J segment lost 2 bases and the V segment lost 2 bases, leaving 11 bases of the junction unmatched. The V gene's germline CDR1 is MDHEN and CDR2 SYDVKM. CDR3 size: 18 residues. J is TRBJ1-3 and V is TRBV28, with 8 bases identical to TRBD1. Sequencing used peripheral blood, obtained on day 0 of AZD1222 vaccination. The sequence came from an adult in good health. The CDR3 DNA is TGTGCCAGCAGTTTACCCCTCGGACAGGGAGTTACTGGAAACACCATATATTTT. It is translated as CASSLPLGQGVTGNTIYF.